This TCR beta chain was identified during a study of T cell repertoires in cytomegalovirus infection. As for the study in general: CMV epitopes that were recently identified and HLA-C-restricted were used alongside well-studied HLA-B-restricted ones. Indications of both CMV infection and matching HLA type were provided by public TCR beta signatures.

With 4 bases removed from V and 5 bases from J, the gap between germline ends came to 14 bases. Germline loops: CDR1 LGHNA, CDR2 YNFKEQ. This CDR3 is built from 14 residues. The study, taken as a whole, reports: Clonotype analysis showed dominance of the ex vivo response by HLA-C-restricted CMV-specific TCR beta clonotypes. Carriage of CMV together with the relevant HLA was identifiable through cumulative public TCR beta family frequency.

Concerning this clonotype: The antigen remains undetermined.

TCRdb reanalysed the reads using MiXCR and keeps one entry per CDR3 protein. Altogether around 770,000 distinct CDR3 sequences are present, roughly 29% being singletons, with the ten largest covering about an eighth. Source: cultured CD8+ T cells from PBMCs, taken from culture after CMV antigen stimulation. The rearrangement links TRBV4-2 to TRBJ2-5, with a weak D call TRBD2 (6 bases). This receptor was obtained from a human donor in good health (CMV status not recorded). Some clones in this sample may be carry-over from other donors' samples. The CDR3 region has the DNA TGTGCCAGCAGCCCCCCCGCCCGGGGGGAGACCCAGTACTTC. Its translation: CASSPPARGETQYF.